Listed below are T cell receptor beta chains from one sample, sequenced in a study of graft-versus-host responses after intestinal transplantation. Sequencing used immunoSEQ multiplex PCR; TCRdb keeps in-frame clones, though not all of them. Among about 90,000 clones listed, around 86% were seen once. The antigens for these receptors are not known. Source: unstimulated CD8+ T cells sorted from spleen or lymph node cells, taken before intestinal transplant. The origin of the receptors is a human donor who received an intestinal transplant. Both conserved end residues are part of each CDR3. D genes are given only for firm matches. Clone size is given for some rows only: seen once, a few or many times, or a class if the clone is expanded.

v_gene: TRBV28
abundance: NA
d_gene: TRBD2
j_gene: TRBJ2-1
CDR3nt: TGTGCCAGCAGTTTAAGGACTAGCGGGAGGTTCGATGAGCAGTTCTTC
CDR3aa: CASSLRTSGRFDEQFF

v_gene: TRBV15
abundance: NA
d_gene: TRBD1
j_gene: TRBJ1-1
CDR3nt: TGTGCCACCAGCAGAGTTCAGGGGGCTGGAACTGAAGCTTTCTTT
CDR3aa: CATSRVQGAGTEAFF

v_gene: TRBV13
abundance: once
d_gene: NA
j_gene: TRBJ2-1
CDR3nt: TGTGCCAGCAGCTTAGTAGCCGACAATGAGCAGTTCTTC
CDR3aa: CASSLVADNEQFF

v_gene: TRBV5-6
abundance: NA
d_gene: TRBD1
j_gene: TRBJ2-7
CDR3nt: TGTGCCAGCAGCTTGGAGAGACAGGGAGACTACGAGCAGTACTTC
CDR3aa: CASSLERQGDYEQYF

v_gene: TRBV7-3
abundance: NA
d_gene: TRBD2
j_gene: TRBJ2-5
CDR3nt: TGTGCCAGCAGCTTAATAGGCGGGGGGCTTGAGACCCAGTACTTC
CDR3aa: CASSLIGGGLETQYF

v_gene: TRBV9
abundance: once
d_gene: NA
j_gene: TRBJ2-7
CDR3nt: TGTGCCAGCAGCGTAGAAGACGGCTACGAGCAGTACTTC
CDR3aa: CASSVEDGYEQYF

v_gene: TRBV6-5
abundance: NA
d_gene: NA
j_gene: TRBJ2-7
CDR3nt: TGTGCCAGCAGTTACTCAGGGACAAACTCCTACGAGCAGTACTTC
CDR3aa: CASSYSGTNSYEQYF

v_gene: TRBV4-1
abundance: NA
d_gene: TRBD1
j_gene: TRBJ2-7
CDR3nt: TGCGCCAGCAGCCAAGACCGGGACAGGGGGTTCTACGAGCAGTACTTC
CDR3aa: CASSQDRDRGFYEQYF

v_gene: TRBV11-2
abundance: NA
d_gene: NA
j_gene: TRBJ2-7
CDR3nt: TGTGCCAGCAGCCTGGGGACCTACGAGCAGTACTTC
CDR3aa: CASSLGTYEQYF

v_gene: TRBV7-9
abundance: NA
d_gene: NA
j_gene: TRBJ2-7
CDR3nt: TGTGCCAGCAGCTTAGTGTCAGGGGTAAGGGGCTACGAGCAGTACTTC
CDR3aa: CASSLVSGVRGYEQYF

v_gene: TRBV19
abundance: NA
d_gene: NA
j_gene: TRBJ1-1
CDR3nt: TGTGCCAGTAGTAGGGCAGGGATGGGAACTGAAGCTTTCTTT
CDR3aa: CASSRAGMGTEAFF

v_gene: TRBV2
abundance: NA
d_gene: NA
j_gene: TRBJ1-1
CDR3nt: TGTGCCAGCAGTGAAGGCACCACAGGGAACACTGAAGCTTTCTTT
CDR3aa: CASSEGTTGNTEAFF

v_gene: TRBV9
abundance: NA
d_gene: NA
j_gene: TRBJ2-3
CDR3nt: TGTGCCAGCAGCGTAGCTGGAGGCATTTCTAGCACAGATACGCAGTATTTT
CDR3aa: CASSVAGGISSTDTQYF

v_gene: TRBV27
abundance: NA
d_gene: TRBD1
j_gene: TRBJ2-7
CDR3nt: TGTGCCAGCAGTTTGGGACAGTTGGGCTACGAGCAGTACTTC
CDR3aa: CASSLGQLGYEQYF

v_gene: TRBV13
abundance: NA
d_gene: TRBD1
j_gene: TRBJ2-5
CDR3nt: TGTGCCAGCAGCCCGGGACAGCAAGAGACCCAGTACTTC
CDR3aa: CASSPGQQETQYF

v_gene: TRBV4-1
abundance: NA
d_gene: NA
j_gene: TRBJ1-1
CDR3nt: TGCGCCAGCAGGCGGAGCGCAGGCCCATCCACTGAAGCTTTCTTT
CDR3aa: CASRRSAGPSTEAFF

v_gene: TRBV10-2
abundance: NA
d_gene: TRBD2
j_gene: TRBJ2-2
CDR3nt: TGCGCCAGACTAGCGGACACCGGGGAGCTGTTTTTT
CDR3aa: CARLADTGELFF